Following are 21 T cell receptor beta chains from one sample sequenced in a study of shared clonotypes between healthy human individuals. Clones were read by immunoSEQ multiplex PCR, and TCRdb kept only the in-frame ones, dropping some. The sample records approximately 240,000 clones, about 69% being singletons. Material: memory CD4+ T cells sorted from blood. Subset noted: CD45RA-negative fraction. The receptors originated from a man aged 25 to 45 in good health.

This clone was counted between two and nine times. V is TRBV19 and J is TRBJ1-3; maybe TRBD1 (6 bases). Germline V gene lookup returns CDR1 LNHDA and CDR2 SQIVND (reference sequence). The length of the CDR3 is 14 residues. The germline V and J ends were trimmed by 3 bases and 8 bases, with 14 bases remaining between them. The CDR3 region is CASSMGGAEDTIYF. In nucleotides, the CDR3 is TGTGCCAGTAGTATGGGGGGCGCCGAGGACACCATATATTTT.

The V gene is TRBV11-2, the J gene TRBJ2-6; maybe TRBD1 (6 bases). The CDR3 length is 15 residues. Trimming pared 5 bases from V and 1 base from J, leaving 9 bases between. Germline V gene sequence: CDR1 SGHAT, CDR2 FQNNGV. DNA for the CDR3: TGTGCCAGCAGCCGACAGGTGTCTGGGGCCAACGTCCTGACTTTC. Translation: CASSRQVSGANVLTF.

This clone was seen a handful of times. The rearrangement joins TRBV19 to TRBJ2-7, with TRBD1 identical over 8 bases. From germline, CDR1 is LNHDA and CDR2 SQIVND (reference sequence). The CDR3 is 14 amino acids. V lost 3 bases, J lost 6 bases, and 7 bases stayed unmatched. The CDR3 nucleotides read TGTGCCAGTAGTATTCCAGGGACAGGCCGCGAGCAGTACTTC. Residues: CASSIPGTGREQYF.

This clone was seen many times. V and J are TRBV11-2 and TRBJ2-5, with TRBD1 matching 10 bases. Trimming at V came to 5 bases and at J to 5 bases, leaving 8 bases not matched to a gene. The CDR3 has 15 residues. Germline-derived CDR1 and CDR2 are SGHAT and FQNNGV. CDR3 coding DNA: TGTGCCAGCAGCCAAGGGACAGGGGTTGTGGAGACCCAGTACTTC. Translated, it gives CASSQGTGVVETQYF.

The chain carries TRBV15 and TRBJ2-1; 11 nucleotides align to TRBD2. Trimming removed 3 bases from V and 4 bases from J; junction bases left unmatched: 5. Germline-derived CDR1 and CDR2 are LNHNV and YYDKDF (reference sequence). The CDR3 spans 16 residues. The CDR3 spells CATSRILAGGYNEQFF. CDR3 DNA: TGTGCCACCAGCAGGATCCTAGCGGGAGGTTACAATGAGCAGTTCTTC. Based on the CDR3 plus reference TRBV15 and TRBJ2-1, the full variable domain is DAMVIQNPRYQVTQFGKPVTLSCSQTLNHNVMYWYQQKSSQAPKLLFHYYDKDFNNEADTPDNFQSRRPNTSFCFLDIRSPGLGDTAMYLCATSRILAGGYNEQFFGPGTRLTVL.

This chain links TRBV6-5 with TRBJ2-7, with 10 bases identical to TRBD2. Germline-derived CDR1 and CDR2 are MNHEY and SVGAGI. The CDR3 is made up of 15 amino acids. Losses at the gene ends were 7 bases for V and 3 bases for J; bases not matched to a gene: 9. The CDR3 loop is CASKRKREGNYEQYF. The CDR3 DNA sequence: TGTGCCAGCAAAAGAAAGCGGGAGGGAAACTACGAGCAGTACTTC.

The gene calls are TRBV11-2 and TRBJ2-1; no clear D gene. This CDR3 has 13 residues. V lost 4 bases and J lost 7, with 11 bases in between. CDR1 and CDR2 from the germline V gene are SGHAT and FQNNGV. CDR3 bases: TGTGCCAGCAGCTCCCGGGTAGGGAATGAGCAGTTCTTC. It translates to CASSSRVGNEQFF. The full variable domain, completed using reference TRBV11-2 and TRBJ2-1, is EAGVAQSPRYKIIEKRQSVAFWCNPISGHATLYWYQQILGQGPKLLIQFQNNGVVDDSQLPKDRFSAERLKGVDSTLKIQPAKLEDSAVYLCASSSRVGNEQFFGPGTRLTVL.

The rearrangement uses TRBV10-3 and TRBJ2-7; 12 positions match TRBD2. Looked up from germline, CDR1 is ENHRY and CDR2 is SYGVKD. The length of the CDR3 is 14 residues. The junction had 6 bases not matched to a gene; V was cut back by 5 bases and J by 7 bases. The CDR3 is CAISQTSGRTEQYF. DNA of the CDR3: TGTGCCATCAGTCAGACTAGCGGGAGAACTGAGCAGTACTTC.

V is TRBV5-6 and J is TRBJ2-4; the D is unclear. The CDR3 is made up of 13 amino acids. CDR1 is SGHDT, CDR2 YYEEEE, per germline. Trimming took off 4 bases at V and 7 bases at J, with 12 bases between the two ends. CDR3 loop: CASSPTDGNIQYF. Written as DNA, the CDR3 is TGTGCCAGCAGCCCAACGGATGGGAACATTCAGTACTTC.

The gene calls are TRBV11-2 and TRBJ2-1; D not certain. Trimming left V 1 base short and J 7 bases short, with 14 bases between. Per the germline V gene, CDR1 is SGHAT and CDR2 is FQNNGV. This CDR3 region has 15 residues. This CDR3 is CASSLVSGSLNEQFF. CDR3 sequence (DNA): TGTGCCAGCAGCTTAGTAAGTGGTAGCCTTAATGAGCAGTTCTTC.

This rearrangement joins TRBV7-2 to TRBJ2-5, with D possibly matching TRBD1 (5 bases). This CDR3 comprises 14 residues. The V end was cut by 7 bases, the J end by 5 bases, with 17 bases between. CDR1 and CDR2 from the germline V gene are SGHTA and FQGNSA. The CDR3 region has the DNA TGTGCCAGCACCCGTACAGGCATCGGGGAGACCCAGTACTTC. This gives the protein CASTRTGIGETQYF. Together with reference TRBV7-2 and TRBJ2-5, the CDR3 gives the full variable domain: GAGVSQSPSNKVTEKGKDVELRCDPISGHTALYWYRQSLGQGLEFLIYFQGNSAPDKSGLPSDRFSAERTGGSVSTLTIQRTQQEDSAVYLCASTRTGIGETQYFGPGTRLLVL.

This sequence joins TRBV27 and TRBJ2-7; 11 positions agree with TRBD1. With V trimmed by 5 bases and J by 3 bases, 9 bases remained unmatched. From germline, CDR1 is MNHEY and CDR2 SMNVEV (reference sequence). The length of the CDR3 is 16 residues. The CDR3 DNA is TGTGCCAGCAGTGCCATCAGGGGACAGGGGGGCTACGAGCAGTACTTC. This sequence encodes CASSAIRGQGGYEQYF.

The rearrangement joins TRBV5-5 to TRBJ1-5; D possibly corresponds to TRBD1 (5 bases). Trimming stripped 4 bases from V and 7 bases from J, with 15 bases between. The CDR3 is 14 residues long. CDR1 and CDR2 from the germline V gene are SGHKS and YYEKEE (reference sequence). The CDR3 region has the DNA TGTGCCAGCAGCCCTGGGGCCCAGCCCCAGCCCCAGCATTTT. Translation gives CASSPGAQPQPQHF.

The chain uses TRBV27 and TRBJ1-2; tentative D call: TRBD1 (5 bases). The CDR3 covers 16 residues. The germline V gene has CDR1 MNHEY and CDR2 SMNVEV (reference sequence). Deletions cut 2 bases from V and 2 bases from J, with 15 bases between. CDR3 bases: TGTGCCAGCAGTTTAAGGGTTCGGGACGGCAACTATGGCTACACCTTC. Protein: CASSLRVRDGNYGYTF.

The rearrangement uses TRBV5-1 and TRBJ2-2; TRBD2 agrees at 10 bases. The junction had 12 bases not matched to a gene; V was cut back by 0 bases and J by 4 bases. The germline V gene has CDR1 SGHRS and CDR2 YFSETQ. The CDR3 is 19 amino acids. CDR3 region: CASSLDEREGLSFTGELFF. The CDR3 coding sequence is TGCGCCAGCAGCTTGGATGAGCGGGAGGGCCTTTCATTCACCGGGGAGCTGTTTTTT.

The gene calls are TRBV29-1 and TRBJ2-1, with unresolved D. V lost 4 bases, J lost 8 bases, and 9 bases lay in between. Germline V gives CDR1 SQVTM, CDR2 ANQGSEA. The CDR3 runs to 11 residues. The CDR3 nucleotides read TGCAGCGTTGGGGAATGGGATGAGCAGTTCTTC. This sequence encodes CSVGEWDEQFF.

CDR3 sequence reads: CASSRAGGGADTQYF. As DNA, the CDR3 is TGTGCCAGCAGCCGGGCGGGAGGGGGCGCAGATACGCAGTATTTT. This chain uses TRBV14 with TRBJ2-3; 9 nucleotides align to TRBD2. Trimming removed 4 bases from V and 4 bases from J; junction bases left unmatched: 6. The CDR3 covers 15 residues. In germline, CDR1 is SGHDN, CDR2 FVKESK.

The genes are TRBV28 and TRBJ2-7; D is possibly TRBD1 (6 bases). There are 13 residues in the CDR3. Germline V gives CDR1 MDHEN, CDR2 SYDVKM. Trimming took off 8 bases at V and 5 bases at J, with 16 bases between the two ends. Here the CDR3 reads CASGQLVADEQYF. The CDR3 region has the DNA TGTGCCAGCGGACAGTTAGTGGCTGACGAGCAGTACTTC.

With respect to this clone: Other DNA sequences in this sample translate to the same CDR3. The chain is built from TRBV28 and TRBJ2-7; no clear D. The CDR3 covers 12 residues. V shed 5 bases and J shed 1 base, with 6 bases lying between them. CDR1 is MDHEN, CDR2 SYDVKM, per germline. The CDR3 DNA is TGTGCCAGCAGTATCCTTTCCTACGAGCAGTACTTC. This codes for CASSILSYEQYF. The full variable domain, completed using reference TRBV28 and TRBJ2-7, is DVKVTQSSRYLVKRTGEKVFLECVQDMDHENMFWYRQDPGLGLRLIYFSYDVKMKEKGDIPEGYSVSREKKERFSLILESASTNQTSMYLCASSILSYEQYFGPGTRLTVT.

A few counts support this clone. The chain uses TRBV4-3 and TRBJ2-5; 7 bases align to TRBD2. The germline gives CDR1 LGHNA, CDR2 YSLEER. The CDR3 is 16 amino acids. V trimming: 1 base; J trimming: 2 bases; junction bases outside the gene matches: 7. CDR3 nucleotides: TGCGCCAGCAGCCAAGCTGCGGGAGCGGCACAAGAGACCCAGTACTTC. This codes for CASSQAAGAAQETQYF.

The chain is built from TRBV5-1 and TRBJ2-3; D gene uncertain. Germline lookup yields CDR1 SGHRS and CDR2 YFSETQ. The CDR3 contains 14 residues. Trimming took 2 bases from V and 0 from J, leaving 7 bases between them. CDR3 coding DNA: TGCGCCAGCAGCTTCGGTCCTAGCACAGATACGCAGTATTTT. Its protein is CASSFGPSTDTQYF.